This TCR beta chain was captured in a study of cytomegalovirus exposure and HLA in healthy donors. Study-wide results and limits: Later analysis demonstrated an association between a missense DCLRE1C variant and TCR beta V- and J-gene trimming.

Note on this clone: Its matching antigen is unknown.

The PCR contained 60 Vbeta and 13 Jbeta primers. TCRdb's copy holds only in-frame clones and misses some; the assay was immunoSEQ multiplex PCR. The sample comprises about 140,000 clones, approximately 72% of which are singletons, and over 5% rests with the top ten. The CDR3 sequence is 17 residues long. CDR1 is SGHTA, CDR2 FQGTGA, per germline. Deletions cut 0 bases from V and 5 bases from J, with 19 bases between. Material: PBMCs. The chain joins TRBV7-3 to TRBJ2-5; D may be TRBD2 (7 bases). The sequence derives from a woman in her fifties or sixties in good health and CMV-seronegative. Written as DNA, the CDR3 is TGTGCCAGCAGCTTAACAGGGGGGGGGAGCCCCCGGGAGACCCAGTACTTC. Protein product: CASSLTGGGSPRETQYF.